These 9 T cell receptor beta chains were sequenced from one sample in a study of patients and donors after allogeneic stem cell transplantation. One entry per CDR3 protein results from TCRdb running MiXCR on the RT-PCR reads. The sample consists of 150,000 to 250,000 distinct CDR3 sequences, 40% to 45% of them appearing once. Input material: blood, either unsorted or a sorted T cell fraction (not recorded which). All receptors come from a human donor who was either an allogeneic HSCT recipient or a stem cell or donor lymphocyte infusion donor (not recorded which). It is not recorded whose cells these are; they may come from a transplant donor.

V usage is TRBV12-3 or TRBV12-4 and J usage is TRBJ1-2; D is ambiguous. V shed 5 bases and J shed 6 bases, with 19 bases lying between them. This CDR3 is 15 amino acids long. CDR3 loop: CASSPARARGNGYTF. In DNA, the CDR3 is TGTGCCAGCAGTCCCGCGAGGGCCCGCGGGAATGGCTACACCTTC.

CDR3 residues: CASSLVRTGQDEQYF. In DNA form, the CDR3 reads TGCGCCAGCAGCTTGGTTCGGACAGGGCAAGACGAGCAGTACTTC. This rearrangement joins TRBV5-1 to TRBJ2-7; TRBD1 aligns across 8 bases. The trim removed 0 bases at V and 5 bases at J, leaving 7 bases unmatched. This CDR3 comprises 15 residues. Looked up from germline, CDR1 is SGHRS and CDR2 is YFSETQ.

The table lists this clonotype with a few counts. This CDR3 is CSARDPGVLALHF. CDR3 coding DNA: TGCAGTGCTAGAGACCCGGGAGTCTTGGCCCTCCACTTT. V and J are TRBV20-1 and TRBJ1-6, with no clear D. V was cut by 0 bases and J by 14 bases, with 14 bases left in between. CDR1 and CDR2 from the germline V gene are DFQATT and SNEGSKA (reference sequence). The CDR3 is 13 residues long.

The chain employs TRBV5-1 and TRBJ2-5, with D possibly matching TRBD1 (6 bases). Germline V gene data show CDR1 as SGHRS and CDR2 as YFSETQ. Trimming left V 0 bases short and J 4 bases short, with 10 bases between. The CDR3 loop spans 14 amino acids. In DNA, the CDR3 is TGCGCCAGCAGCTTGGACACAGGGAGAGAGACCCAGTACTTC. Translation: CASSLDTGRETQYF.

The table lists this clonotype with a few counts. CDR3 region: CASSQESQGSPLHF. DNA of the CDR3: TGCGCCAGCAGCCAAGAAAGTCAGGGGTCACCCCTCCACTTT. V and J are TRBV4-3 and TRBJ1-6; a possible D gene is TRBD1 (6 bases). This CDR3 has 14 residues. Germline V lookup: CDR1 LGHNA, CDR2 YSLEER. Trimming removed 0 bases from V and 10 bases from J, with 10 bases in between.

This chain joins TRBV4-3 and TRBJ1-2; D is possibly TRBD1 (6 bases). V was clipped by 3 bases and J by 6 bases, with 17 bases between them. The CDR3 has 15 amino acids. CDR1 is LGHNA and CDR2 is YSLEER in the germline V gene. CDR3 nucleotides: TGCGCCAGCAGCCATCCGGGGGCGCCTATTAATGGCTACACCTTC. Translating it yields CASSHPGAPINGYTF.

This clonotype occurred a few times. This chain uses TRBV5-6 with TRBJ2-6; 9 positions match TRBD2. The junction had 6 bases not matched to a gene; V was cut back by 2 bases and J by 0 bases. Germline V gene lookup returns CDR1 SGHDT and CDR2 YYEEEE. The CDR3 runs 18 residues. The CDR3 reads CASSLPGLAFSGANVLTF. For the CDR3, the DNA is TGTGCCAGCAGCTTACCGGGACTAGCTTTCTCTGGGGCCAACGTCCTGACTTTC.

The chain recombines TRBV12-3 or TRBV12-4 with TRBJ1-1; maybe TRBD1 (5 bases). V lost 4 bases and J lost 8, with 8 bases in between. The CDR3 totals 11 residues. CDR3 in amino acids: CASSWGVEAFF. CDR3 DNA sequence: TGTGCCAGCAGTTGGGGCGTAGAAGCTTTCTTT.

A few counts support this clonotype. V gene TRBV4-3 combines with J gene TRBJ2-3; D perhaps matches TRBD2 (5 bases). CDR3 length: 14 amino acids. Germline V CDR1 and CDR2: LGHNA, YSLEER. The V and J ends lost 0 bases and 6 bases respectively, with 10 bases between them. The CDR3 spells CASSQDPGSDTQYF. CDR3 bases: TGCGCCAGCAGCCAAGATCCGGGGTCGGATACGCAGTATTTT.